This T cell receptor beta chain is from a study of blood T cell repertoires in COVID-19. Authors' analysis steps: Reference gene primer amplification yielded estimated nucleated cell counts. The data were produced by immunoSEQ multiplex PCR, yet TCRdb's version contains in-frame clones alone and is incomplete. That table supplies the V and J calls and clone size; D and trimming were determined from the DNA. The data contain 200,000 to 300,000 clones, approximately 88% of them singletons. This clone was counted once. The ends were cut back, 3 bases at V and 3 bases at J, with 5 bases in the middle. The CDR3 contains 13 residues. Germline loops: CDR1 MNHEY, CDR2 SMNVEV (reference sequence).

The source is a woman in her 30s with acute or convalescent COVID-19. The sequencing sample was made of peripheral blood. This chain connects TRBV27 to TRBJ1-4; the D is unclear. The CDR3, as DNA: TGTGCCAGCAGTTTTGTCGCTAATGAAAAACTGTTTTTT. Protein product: CASSFVANEKLFF.